This T cell receptor beta chain was sequenced in a study of CD8+CD57+ T cells in acquired aplastic anemia. Looking at the study overall: Sorted CD4+ and CD8+ cells yielded DNA averaging roughly 3.3 ug.

Genomic DNA provided the template from which TCR beta VDJ and CDR3 profiles were obtained. TCRdb recomputed calls from the reads with MiXCR, one row per CDR3 protein. The data hold around 170,000 distinct CDR3 sequences, with under 55% observed a single time. Patients chosen for sequencing had shown CD8+CD57+ cell expansion by flow cytometry. No therapy was given to patients before blood sampling. This receptor was identified in a human donor with aplastic anemia. Sequencing input: sorted CD4+, CD8+, or CD8+CD57+ T cells (not recorded which) from PBMCs.

In DNA form, the CDR3 reads TGTGCCAGCAGCTTAGTGAGGGGCGCTAACTATGGCTACACCTTC. It encodes CASSLVRGANYGYTF. V and J are TRBV11-2 and TRBJ1-2; D is possibly TRBD1 (5 bases). CDR3 size: 15 residues. From germline, CDR1 is SGHAT and CDR2 FQNNGV. V dropped 1 base and J dropped 0 bases, with 9 bases sitting between them.